A single sample is the source of the 15 T cell receptor beta chains below, sequenced in a study of radiotherapy plus CTLA-4 blockade in lung cancer. TCRdb's copy holds only in-frame clones and misses some; the assay was immunoSEQ multiplex PCR. The table shows 55,000 to 65,000 clones, with 65% to 85% occurring only once. The sequencing here drew on peripheral blood, taken from a patient treated with radiotherapy plus ipilimumab. The receptor set was obtained from a human donor with non-small cell lung cancer who had a complete response to radiotherapy plus ipilimumab.

The chain recombines TRBV5-1 with TRBJ2-5, with 7 bases aligning to TRBD2. Per germline, CDR1 SGHRS and CDR2 YFSETQ. V was pared by 1 base and J by 4 bases, with 7 bases of the junction left unmatched. The CDR3 contains 15 residues. CDR3: CASSLWAGDGETQYF. In DNA form, the CDR3 reads TGCGCCAGCAGCTTGTGGGCGGGAGACGGAGAGACCCAGTACTTC.

The gene calls are TRBV19 and TRBJ2-2; maybe TRBD2 (6 bases). Trimming left V 1 base short and J 6 bases short, with 15 bases between. Germline lookup yields CDR1 LNHDA and CDR2 SQIVND (reference sequence). The CDR3 totals 16 residues. CDR3 region: CASSIGVSGRSGELFF. DNA for the CDR3: TGTGCCAGTAGTATAGGGGTCTCAGGGAGGTCCGGGGAGCTGTTTTTT.

This clone occurred a few times. The chain links TRBV28 to TRBJ1-2; D remains ambiguous. CDR1 is MDHEN, CDR2 SYDVKM, per germline. With 6 bases removed from V and 1 base from J, the gap between germline ends came to 15 bases. The CDR3 consists of 15 residues. The CDR3 DNA follows: TGTGCCAGCAGCCGAGGGCCTCGGGGTAACTATGGCTACACCTTC. Its protein is CASSRGPRGNYGYTF.

The chain is built from TRBV2 and TRBJ1-2; unclear D gene. Germline CDR1 SNHLY, CDR2 FYNNEI. Trimming shortened V by 4 bases and J by 4 bases, and 10 bases separated the two germline ends. The CDR3 runs to 13 residues. In DNA, the CDR3 is TGTGCCAGCAGTGTCGCCAGCGCCTATGGCTACACCTTC. It specifies CASSVASAYGYTF.

The chain couples TRBV5-4 to TRBJ1-1; D remains ambiguous. The germline CDR1 and CDR2 sequences are SGHNT and YYREEE (reference sequence). Trimming removed 0 bases from V and 2 bases from J, with 5 bases in between. The CDR3 consists of 13 residues. This CDR3 is CASSLAGNTEAFF. Written as DNA, the CDR3 is TGTGCCAGCAGCTTGGCGGGAAACACTGAAGCTTTCTTT.

The V call is TRBV5-1, the J call TRBJ1-1; no clear D gene. V was pared by 2 bases and J by 1 base, with 9 bases between. CDR1 and CDR2 from the germline V gene are SGHRS and YFSETQ. The CDR3 spans 14 residues. CDR3 amino acids: CASSLQISNTEAFF. The CDR3 region has the DNA TGCGCCAGCAGCTTACAAATCTCGAACACTGAAGCTTTCTTT.

The V call is TRBV27, the J call TRBJ2-7; 9 bases map to TRBD1. CDR1 is MNHEY, CDR2 SMNVEV, per germline (reference sequence). This CDR3 has 12 residues. J was trimmed by 5 bases and V by 9 bases; bases with no gene match: 5. This CDR3 is CARRTGANEQYF. The CDR3 nucleotides read TGTGCCAGGCGGACAGGGGCAAACGAGCAGTACTTC.

The chain carries TRBV5-6 and TRBJ1-4, with TRBD1 matching 9 bases. CDR1 SGHDT and CDR2 YYEEEE come from the germline V gene. The CDR3 is 14 residues long. Trimming removed 7 bases from V and 7 bases from J; junction bases left unmatched: 8. In DNA form, the CDR3 reads TGTGCCAGCGGCCGAGGGACAGGGTCTGAAAAACTGTTTTTT. Its protein is CASGRGTGSEKLFF.

The J gene is TRBJ2-5, the V gene TRBV18, with D possibly matching TRBD2 (6 bases). The DNA matches TRBJ2-7 better at its end, which makes the J call doubtful. The germline V gene encodes CDR1 KGHSH and CDR2 LQKENI. The CDR3 runs to 13 residues. CDR3 sequence reads: CASSGSGLPEQYF. CDR3 in DNA: TGTGCCAGCTCAGGCTCGGGACTCCCCGAGCAGTACTTC.

CDR3 in amino acids: CASSILSGGRNTEAFF. CDR3 DNA: TGTGCCAGTAGTATCCTGTCAGGGGGCCGAAACACTGAAGCTTTCTTT. The V call is TRBV19, the J call TRBJ1-1, with 8 positions matching TRBD1. The germline V gene has CDR1 LNHDA and CDR2 SQIVND (reference sequence). Trimming cost V 3 bases and J 2 bases; bases outside gene matches: 8. The CDR3 runs to 16 residues.

This chain links TRBV19 with TRBJ1-4; maybe TRBD1 (5 bases). The CDR3 totals 14 residues. Germline loops: CDR1 LNHDA, CDR2 SQIVND (reference sequence). V shed 4 bases and J shed 1 base, with 7 bases lying between them. The CDR3 nucleotides are TGTGCCAGTAGTACACAGGAAACTAATGAAAAACTGTTTTTT. Its protein is CASSTQETNEKLFF.

The chain joins TRBV7-3 to TRBJ2-5; TRBD1 matches 8 bases. This CDR3 has 14 residues. J lost 4 bases, V lost 6 bases, and 7 bases had no gene match. Germline V gene lookup returns CDR1 SGHTA and CDR2 FQGTGA. The chain's CDR3 is CASSKSGQGETQYF. CDR3 nucleotides: TGTGCCAGCAGTAAAAGCGGACAGGGAGAGACCCAGTACTTC.

The count of this clone is one. This chain connects TRBV2 to TRBJ1-1, with D tentatively TRBD1 (6 bases). Trimming removed 6 bases at V and 1 base at J, with 15 bases between. CDR3 length equals 15 residues. Germline values: CDR1 SNHLY, CDR2 FYNNEI. CDR3 region: CASRTTGHQNTEAFF. The CDR3 DNA is TGTGCCAGCAGGACAACGGGACATCAGAACACTGAAGCTTTCTTT.

The rearrangement uses TRBV6-5 and TRBJ1-5; D not resolved. Germline values: CDR1 MNHEY, CDR2 SVGAGI. Between the trimmed V and J ends, which lost 6 bases and 3 bases, there was a span of 15 bases. CDR3 length equals 15 residues. CDR3 amino acids: CASRRGGNYNQPQHF. CDR3 sequence (DNA): TGTGCCAGCAGACGGGGAGGGAATTACAATCAGCCCCAGCATTTT.

The chain joins TRBV7-9 to TRBJ2-3; possible D gene TRBD1, 5 bases. This CDR3 region has 15 residues. Germline-derived CDR1 and CDR2 are SEHNR and FQNEAQ (reference sequence). V lost 2 bases and J 0 bases, leaving 9 bases between the germline ends. CDR3 nucleotide sequence: TGTGCCAGCAGCTTATACAGGTCTAGCACAGATACGCAGTATTTT. This sequence encodes CASSLYRSSTDTQYF. The full variable domain, rest sourced from reference TRBV7-9 and TRBJ2-3, is DTGVSQNPRHKITKRGQNVTFRCDPISEHNRLYWYRQTLGQGPEFLTYFQNEAQLEKSRLLSDRFSAERPKGSFSTLEIQRTEQGDSAMYLCASSLYRSSTDTQYFGPGTRLTVL.